The 27 T cell receptor beta chains given below trace back to one sample, sequenced in a study of blood T cell repertoires in COVID-19 (dated by TCRdb to the early 2020s). The protocol used for the library was the immunoSEQ multiplex PCR assay. This immuneACCESS table, as held by TCRdb, lists in-frame sequences with V and J called but not all clones. Of the missing ones, under half trace to an unresolved V gene in checked studies; the others have no known cause. This sample comprises under 60,000 clones, 83% of them detected only once. About 5% of the sample rests with the top ten. The specimen was peripheral blood. These receptors were obtained from a human donor in a cohort sampled during active COVID-19.

This clone came up a few times. This chain connects TRBV18 to TRBJ1-5, with TRBD1 matching 7 bases. CDR1 and CDR2 (germline): KGHSH, LQKENI. The V segment lost 3 bases and the J segment 5 bases; nucleotides outside the gene matches: 4. There are 14 residues in the CDR3. CDR3 coding DNA: TGTGCCAGCTCACCTACAGGGGCCTATCAGCCCCAGCATTTT. It encodes CASSPTGAYQPQHF.

The chain joins TRBV13 to TRBJ2-7, with D perhaps TRBD1 (6 bases). The CDR3 runs 14 residues. Germline lookup yields CDR1 PRHDT and CDR2 FYEKMQ (reference sequence). Trimming took off 4 bases at V and 4 bases at J, with 14 bases between the two ends. DNA for the CDR3: TGTGCCAGCAGCTCAGCCGGGACACAGTACGAGCAGTACTTC. Translated, it gives CASSSAGTQYEQYF.

The chain uses TRBV19 and TRBJ2-1; D unclear. Germline-derived CDR1 and CDR2 are LNHDA and SQIVND (reference sequence). This CDR3 has 15 amino acids. V gave up 4 bases and J gave up 0 bases, with 10 bases separating them. The CDR3: CASSRSPSSYNEQFF. Written as DNA, the CDR3 is TGTGCCAGTAGTAGGTCCCCGAGCTCCTACAATGAGCAGTTCTTC.

J is TRBJ1-1 and V is TRBV6-5; a weak D match, TRBD1 (5 bases). The germline CDR1 and CDR2 sequences are MNHEY and SVGAGI. Trimming stripped 6 bases from V and 2 bases from J, with 7 bases between. The CDR3 is 12 residues long. The CDR3: CASSTGNTEAFF. The CDR3 nucleotides are TGTGCCAGCAGCACAGGTAACACTGAAGCTTTCTTT.

This chain uses TRBV18 with TRBJ2-3, with D tentatively TRBD2 (5 bases). V lost 3 bases and J lost 5, with 12 bases in between. The CDR3 contains 14 residues. The V gene's germline CDR1 is KGHSH and CDR2 LQKENI. The CDR3 coding sequence is TGTGCCAGCTCACCCCAGCGTCGGGGAGATACGCAGTATTTT. Its translation is CASSPQRRGDTQYF.

The V call is TRBV5-1, the J call TRBJ1-4, with a tentative D call TRBD1 (6 bases). V gave up 0 bases and J gave up 0 bases, with 12 bases separating them. Germline values: CDR1 SGHRS, CDR2 YFSETQ. The CDR3 is made up of 17 amino acids. The CDR3 sequence: CASSLGLRQATNEKLFF. The CDR3 region has the DNA TGCGCCAGCAGCTTGGGACTACGACAGGCAACTAATGAAAAACTGTTTTTT. The whole variable domain, remainder taken from reference TRBV5-1 and TRBJ1-4, is KAGVTQTPRYLIKTRGQQVTLSCSPISGHRSVSWYQQTPGQGLQFLFEYFSETQRNKGNFPGRFSGRQFSNSRSEMNVSTLELGDSALYLCASSLGLRQATNEKLFFGSGTQLSVL.

DNA of the CDR3: TGTGCCTGGAGTTCCATTCGGACAGGGCAGCTCATCTCTGGAAACACCATATATTTT. Translating it yields CAWSSIRTGQLISGNTIYF. V gene TRBV30 combines with J gene TRBJ1-3; TRBD1 matches at 8 bases. The CDR3 runs 19 residues. V lost 2 bases to trimming and J lost 0 bases; unmatched junction nucleotides: 15. Germline loops: CDR1 GTSNPN, CDR2 SVGIG (reference sequence).

V and J are TRBV9 and TRBJ2-1; 11 bases align to TRBD2. The CDR3 totals 17 residues. The junction had 9 bases not matched to a gene; V was cut back by 4 bases and J by 3 bases. The germline V gene has CDR1 SGDLS and CDR2 YYNGEE. CDR3 coding DNA: TGTGCCAGCAGCAACCCTCCCGGGACTAGCGGCTACAATGAGCAGTTCTTC. It is translated as CASSNPPGTSGYNEQFF.

V usage is TRBV19 and J usage is TRBJ2-2, with TRBD1 matching over 8 bases. The CDR3 has 15 residues. With V trimmed by 6 bases and J by 6 bases, 9 bases remained unmatched. CDR1 is LNHDA, CDR2 SQIVND, per germline (reference sequence). As DNA, the CDR3 is TGTGCCAGTAGCTTATTAGGACAGGGATCCGGGGAGCTGTTTTTT. This encodes CASSLLGQGSGELFF.

The chain couples TRBV12-3 or TRBV12-4 to TRBJ1-2, with a possible D match to TRBD1 (5 bases). The CDR3 extends over 12 amino acids. The V end was cut by 7 bases, the J end by 3 bases, with 9 bases between. In DNA form, the CDR3 reads TGTGCCAGCACCGACAGTGACTATGGCTACACCTTC. Translating it yields CASTDSDYGYTF.

The CDR3 loop is CASSALPGLADTQYF. CDR3 DNA: TGTGCCAGCAGTGCCCTCCCCGGTCTCGCAGATACGCAGTATTTT. The V call is TRBV6-4, the J call TRBJ2-3; the D is unclear. Germline loops: CDR1 MRHNA, CDR2 SNTAGT. The CDR3 totals 15 residues. Deletions cut 4 bases from V and 4 bases from J, with 15 bases between.

The CDR3: CASSFRGPSGDGELFF. CDR3 bases: TGTGCCAGCAGCTTTAGGGGGCCCTCGGGGGACGGGGAGCTGTTTTTT. V and J are TRBV7-8 and TRBJ2-2; D is possibly TRBD1 (7 bases). V was trimmed by 3 bases and J by 7 bases, leaving 18 bases between them. This CDR3 region has 16 residues. Germline lookup yields CDR1 SGHVS and CDR2 FQNEAQ.

J is TRBJ1-4 and V is TRBV5-1; D remains unclear. The germline V and J ends were trimmed by 1 base and 8 bases, with 12 bases remaining between them. CDR3 size: 14 residues. CDR1 SGHRS and CDR2 YFSETQ come from the germline V gene. This CDR3 reads CASSLNGNNEKLFF. The CDR3 DNA sequence: TGCGCCAGCAGCTTGAACGGGAATAACGAAAAACTGTTTTTT.

This clone was counted once. V is TRBV7-2 and J is TRBJ2-7, with a tentative D call TRBD1 (6 bases). CDR1 is SGHTA, CDR2 FQGNSA, per germline. CDR3 size: 12 residues. V lost 5 bases and J 2 bases, leaving 7 bases between the germline ends. The CDR3 sequence is CASSRQAYEQYF. The DNA of the CDR3 is TGTGCCAGCAGCCGACAGGCCTACGAGCAGTACTTC.

The chain combines TRBV5-1 with TRBJ2-7; 9 positions agree with TRBD2. CDR1 is SGHRS, CDR2 YFSETQ, per germline. With V trimmed by 4 bases and J by 6 bases, 8 bases remained unmatched. This CDR3 region has 14 residues. CDR3 nucleotides: TGCGCCAGCAGCATAGATGCGGGGGGGGCCGAGCAGTACTTC. Its protein is CASSIDAGGAEQYF.

This chain uses TRBV7-8 with TRBJ1-6, with TRBD1 identical over 7 bases. Germline CDR1 is SGHVS and CDR2 is FQNEAQ. Losses at the gene ends were 6 bases for V and 0 bases for J; bases not matched to a gene: 11. This CDR3 contains 18 residues. CDR3 residues: CASREPTGQSSYNSPLHF. The CDR3 DNA is TGTGCCAGCAGAGAACCGACAGGGCAGAGCTCCTATAATTCACCCCTCCACTTT.

This clone was detected once. J is TRBJ2-1 and V is TRBV7-2; TRBD2 agrees at 11 bases. Looked up from germline, CDR1 is SGHTA and CDR2 is FQGNSA. Trimming cost V 1 base and J 8 bases; bases outside gene matches: 10. The CDR3 contains 17 residues. The CDR3: CASSLDSLAGGRYEQFF. The CDR3 nucleotides read TGTGCCAGCAGCTTAGACTCTCTAGCGGGGGGTAGGTATGAGCAGTTCTTC. The complete variable domain, with remaining parts taken from reference TRBV7-2 and TRBJ2-1, reads GAGVSQSPSNKVTEKGKDVELRCDPISGHTALYWYRQSLGQGLEFLIYFQGNSAPDKSGLPSDRFSAERTGGSVSTLTIQRTQQEDSAVYLCASSLDSLAGGRYEQFFGPGTRLTVL.

The genes are TRBV19 and TRBJ2-1; perhaps TRBD1 as D (6 bases). The V gene's germline CDR1 is LNHDA and CDR2 SQIVND (reference sequence). This CDR3 spans 16 amino acids. V was clipped by 5 bases and J by 6 bases, with 20 bases between them. The CDR3 spells CASSSGQLGSGNEQFF. DNA for the CDR3: TGTGCCAGTAGTTCCGGACAGCTTGGGAGCGGCAATGAGCAGTTCTTC.

The genes are TRBV19 and TRBJ2-3; tentatively, D is TRBD2 (6 bases). Germline loops: CDR1 LNHDA, CDR2 SQIVND (reference sequence). CDR3 length: 17 amino acids. The V and J ends lost 4 bases and 0 bases respectively, with 17 bases between them. CDR3 sequence (DNA): TGTGCCAGTAGTACGCTTTTGGAGGGACCCAGCACAGATACGCAGTATTTT. Translation: CASSTLLEGPSTDTQYF.

This clone was counted only a few times. The chain recombines TRBV25-1 with TRBJ2-1; the D gene is possibly TRBD1 (6 bases). V lost 1 base and J lost 0, with 10 bases in between. From germline, CDR1 is MGHDK and CDR2 SYGVNS. The length of the CDR3 is 16 residues. The CDR3 here is CASSEWGRVSYNEQFF. The CDR3 region has the DNA TGTGCCAGCAGTGAATGGGGGCGGGTCTCCTACAATGAGCAGTTCTTC. The full variable domain, with the rest looked up from reference TRBV25-1 and TRBJ2-1, is EADIYQTPRYLVIGTGKKITLECSQTMGHDKMYWYQQDPGMELHLIHYSYGVNSTEKGDLSSESTVSRIRTEHFPLTLESARPSHTSQYLCASSEWGRVSYNEQFFGPGTRLTVL.

This clone was detected a few times. The V call is TRBV11-2, the J call TRBJ1-4, with TRBD1 identical over 7 bases. Germline CDR1 SGHAT, CDR2 FQNNGV. This CDR3 contains 13 residues. The J segment lost 3 bases and the V segment lost 6 bases, leaving 1 base of the junction unmatched. CDR3 protein: CASRGQSNEKLFF. CDR3 DNA: TGTGCCAGCAGGGGACAGTCTAATGAAAAACTGTTTTTT.

V gene TRBV10-3 combines with J gene TRBJ1-1, with a tentative D call TRBD1 (5 bases). V lost 0 bases and J 1 base, leaving 9 bases between the germline ends. Germline V gene sequence: CDR1 ENHRY, CDR2 SYGVKD. This CDR3 has 15 residues. The CDR3: CAISESGTGNTEAFF. The CDR3 nucleotides read TGTGCCATCAGTGAGTCAGGTACAGGGAACACTGAAGCTTTCTTT.

V is TRBV4-1 and J is TRBJ1-2; unclear D gene. CDR3 size: 13 residues. V dropped 1 base and J dropped 8 bases, with 11 bases sitting between them. Germline V gene lookup returns CDR1 MGHRA and CDR2 YSYEKL. CDR3 DNA sequence: TGCGCCAGCAGCCAAGGCCGGGGATTCGGCTACACCTTC. It encodes CASSQGRGFGYTF.

CDR3 region: CASRPPGQGTYEQYF. The DNA of the CDR3 is TGTGCCAGCAGACCTCCCGGACAGGGAACCTACGAGCAGTACTTC. This chain links TRBV6-6 with TRBJ2-7; 8 bases agree with TRBD1. V shed 6 bases and J 2 bases; nucleotides not matched to a gene: 9. The CDR3 spans 15 residues. CDR1 and CDR2 from the germline V gene are MNHNY and SVGAGI (reference sequence).

This clone was counted a single time. The chain links TRBV11-2 to TRBJ2-1; 7 nucleotides align to TRBD2. This CDR3 spans 14 amino acids. Germline V lookup: CDR1 SGHAT, CDR2 FQNNGV. The junction had 4 bases not matched to a gene; V was cut back by 0 bases and J by 8 bases. The CDR3 sequence is CASSLDAGLDEQFF. CDR3 DNA sequence: TGTGCCAGCAGCTTAGATGCAGGACTAGATGAGCAGTTCTTC.

This chain connects TRBV5-4 to TRBJ2-7; D perhaps matches TRBD1 (5 bases). This CDR3 contains 12 residues. CDR1 SGHNT and CDR2 YYREEE come from the germline V gene (reference sequence). Trimming shortened V by 0 bases and J by 4 bases, and 5 bases separated the two germline ends. CDR3 amino acids: CASSLEGYEQYF. Written as DNA, the CDR3 is TGTGCCAGCAGCTTGGAGGGGTACGAGCAGTACTTC.

In DNA form, the CDR3 reads TGCGCCAGCAGCCTGGGACAGGGTGCGAACACTGAAGCTTTCTTT. Translating gives CASSLGQGANTEAFF. V and J are TRBV5-1 and TRBJ1-1; the match to TRBD1 covers 9 bases. CDR3 length: 15 amino acids. With V trimmed by 4 bases and J by 1 base, 5 bases remained unmatched. Germline CDR1 reads SGHRS; CDR2 reads YFSETQ.